These 15 T cell receptor beta chains were sequenced from one sample in a study of blood T cell repertoires in COVID-19. TCRdb's copy holds only in-frame clones and misses some; the assay was immunoSEQ multiplex PCR. This repertoire shows about 250,000 clones, about 86% found once; its top ten account for approximately 1.4%. Sequencing input: peripheral blood. Receptor source: an elderly man with acute or convalescent COVID-19.

The chain is built from TRBV9 and TRBJ1-2, with 8 bases matching TRBD1. Per germline, CDR1 SGDLS and CDR2 YYNGEE. CDR3 size: 15 residues. The V segment lost 0 bases and the J segment 8 bases; nucleotides outside the gene matches: 9. The CDR3 DNA follows: TGTGCCAGCAGCGTAGTGTGGCAGGGGGCGCCCGGCTACACCTTC. The encoded protein is CASSVVWQGAPGYTF.

The CDR3 is CASSDRVGTGELFF. CDR3 bases: TGTGCCAGCAGCGACAGGGTGGGGACCGGGGAGCTGTTTTTT. The chain employs TRBV25-1 and TRBJ2-2, with 7 bases identical to TRBD1. Germline values: CDR1 MGHDK, CDR2 SYGVNS. J gave up 5 bases and V 6 bases, and 6 bases lay outside the gene matches. The CDR3 is 14 amino acids.

The genes are TRBV28 and TRBJ2-7, with 9 bases fitting TRBD2. V was clipped by 5 bases and J by 2 bases; unmatched bases: 7. Germline V gives CDR1 MDHEN, CDR2 SYDVKM. The CDR3 totals 15 residues. The CDR3 spells CASSLASGIPYEQYF. CDR3 nucleotides: TGTGCCAGCAGTCTCGCTAGCGGGATACCCTACGAGCAGTACTTC.

The V and J genes are TRBV5-1 and TRBJ2-2; D ambiguous. The CDR3 has 13 amino acids. CDR1 and CDR2 from the germline V gene are SGHRS and YFSETQ. Trimming took off 2 bases at V and 3 bases at J, with 5 bases between the two ends. The CDR3, as DNA: TGCGCCAGCAGCTTCTACTACACCGGGGAGCTGTTTTTT. Protein sequence: CASSFYYTGELFF.

The chain joins TRBV7-2 to TRBJ2-2; 10 nucleotides agree with TRBD2. Germline V gene lookup returns CDR1 SGHTA and CDR2 FQGNSA. The CDR3 length is 16 residues. V lost 4 bases and J lost 2; bases outside the gene matches: 4. The CDR3, as DNA: TGTGCCAGCAGCTCGTTAGCGGGGGGAAACACCGGGGAGCTGTTTTTT. Protein: CASSSLAGGNTGELFF.

The CDR3 is CASTQDRANYGYTF. As DNA, the CDR3 is TGTGCCAGCACCCAGGACAGAGCTAACTATGGCTACACCTTC. The V and J genes are TRBV6-5 and TRBJ1-2; D possibly corresponds to TRBD1 (6 bases). Trimming cost V 7 bases and J 0 bases, with 12 bases left between them. CDR1 MNHEY and CDR2 SVGAGI come from the germline V gene. The CDR3 is 14 amino acids.

The V call is TRBV5-1, the J call TRBJ2-7; maybe TRBD2 (7 bases). CDR3 size: 14 residues. The germline V and J ends were trimmed by 2 bases and 3 bases, with 12 bases remaining between them. Germline V CDR1 and CDR2: SGHRS, YFSETQ. The CDR3 DNA is TGCGCCAGCAGCTTTCGGGGGGCTGTCTACGAGCAGTACTTC. Translated, it gives CASSFRGAVYEQYF.

The chain combines TRBV5-1 with TRBJ1-2, with 9 positions matching TRBD1. This CDR3 region has 13 residues. Looked up from germline, CDR1 is SGHRS and CDR2 is YFSETQ. V dropped 4 bases and J dropped 7; count of bases not matched to a gene: 5. The DNA of the CDR3 is TGCGCCAGCAGCCTCGGACAGGGGAGTGGCTACACCTTC. This sequence encodes CASSLGQGSGYTF.

The chain has TRBV10-3 and TRBJ2-3, with a tentative D call TRBD1 (6 bases). The CDR3 consists of 14 residues. CDR1 and CDR2 (germline): ENHRY, SYGVKD. Trimming stripped 7 bases from V and 0 bases from J, with 11 bases between. The CDR3 loop reads CAIKGGISTDTQYF. For the CDR3, the DNA is TGTGCCATCAAAGGGGGAATTAGCACAGATACGCAGTATTTT.

The J gene is TRBJ1-1, the V gene TRBV29-1; D gene uncertain. Trimming left V 4 bases short and J 3 bases short, with 6 bases between. Per germline, CDR1 SQVTM and CDR2 ANQGSEA. The CDR3 sequence is 11 residues long. The CDR3 DNA is TGCAGCGTTGTTGTATACACTGAAGCTTTCTTT. Protein product: CSVVVYTEAFF. Full variable domain (missing parts from reference TRBV29-1 and TRBJ1-1): SAVISQKPSRDICQRGTSLTIQCQVDSQVTMMFWYRQQPGQSLTLIATANQGSEATYESGFVIDKFPISRPNLTFSTLTVSNMSPEDSSIYLCSVVVYTEAFFGQGTRLTVV.

DNA of the CDR3: TGTGCCAGCAGTGAAGGCCAGGGAGGTTCAGCGAATGAAAAACTGTTTTTT. This codes for CASSEGQGGSANEKLFF. The rearrangement links TRBV6-1 to TRBJ1-4; possible D gene TRBD1, 5 bases. The CDR3 length is 17 residues. V was shortened by 1 base and J by 5 bases, with 17 bases between the two germline ends. CDR1 and CDR2 from the germline V gene are MNHNS and SASEGT.

This chain uses TRBV7-9 with TRBJ1-2; D is unresolved. The CDR3 spans 12 residues. Trimming shortened V by 5 bases and J by 3 bases, and 7 bases separated the two germline ends. The germline CDR1 and CDR2 sequences are SEHNR and FQNEAQ (reference sequence). The CDR3 loop reads CASSPGDYGYTF. CDR3 DNA: TGTGCCAGCAGCCCCGGGGACTATGGCTACACCTTC.

The chain carries TRBV5-1 and TRBJ2-7; 11 nucleotides line up with TRBD1. J lost 2 bases, V lost 3 bases, and 1 base had no gene match. The CDR3 spans 14 residues. From germline, CDR1 is SGHRS and CDR2 YFSETQ. CDR3 protein: CASSSDRGPYEQYF. The CDR3 coding sequence is TGCGCCAGCAGCTCGGACAGGGGGCCCTACGAGCAGTACTTC. The full variable domain, with the rest looked up from reference TRBV5-1 and TRBJ2-7, is KAGVTQTPRYLIKTRGQQVTLSCSPISGHRSVSWYQQTPGQGLQFLFEYFSETQRNKGNFPGRFSGRQFSNSRSEMNVSTLELGDSALYLCASSSDRGPYEQYFGPGTRLTVT.

The chain joins TRBV5-1 to TRBJ1-6; maybe TRBD1 (6 bases). CDR1 and CDR2 from the germline V gene are SGHRS and YFSETQ. CDR3 length: 14 amino acids. The V end lost 4 bases, the J end lost 7 bases, and 12 bases lay between the germline ends. The CDR3 coding sequence is TGCGCCAGCAGCCCGGGCAGGGGAAATTCACCCCTCCACTTT. Translation: CASSPGRGNSPLHF.

The rearrangement uses TRBV4-3 and TRBJ2-7, with TRBD2 identical over 9 bases. The CDR3 is 16 amino acids. With 0 bases clipped from V and 8 bases from J, the junction kept 11 bases outside the gene matches. Germline-derived CDR1 and CDR2 are LGHNA and YSLEER. The CDR3 loop is CASSQDPSGDFTQQYF. CDR3 bases: TGCGCCAGCAGCCAAGATCCTAGCGGGGACTTTACGCAGCAGTACTTC.